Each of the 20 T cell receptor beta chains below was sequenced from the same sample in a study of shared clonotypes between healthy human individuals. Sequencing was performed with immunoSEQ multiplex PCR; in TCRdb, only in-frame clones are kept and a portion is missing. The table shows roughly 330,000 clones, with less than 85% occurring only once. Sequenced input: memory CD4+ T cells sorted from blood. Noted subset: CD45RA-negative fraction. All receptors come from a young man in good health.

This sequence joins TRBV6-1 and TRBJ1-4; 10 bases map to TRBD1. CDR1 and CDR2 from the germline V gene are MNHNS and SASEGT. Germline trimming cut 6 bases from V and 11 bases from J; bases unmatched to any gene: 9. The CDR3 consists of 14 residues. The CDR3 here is CASSLTGQGRKLFF. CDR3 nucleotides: TGTGCCAGCAGCCTCACGGGACAGGGGAGGAAACTGTTTTTT.

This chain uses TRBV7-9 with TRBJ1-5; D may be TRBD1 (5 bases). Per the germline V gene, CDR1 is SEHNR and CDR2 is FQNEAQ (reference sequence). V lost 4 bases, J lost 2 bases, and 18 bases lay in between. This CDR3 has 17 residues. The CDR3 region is CASSSSSGVRGNQPQHF. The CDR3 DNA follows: TGTGCCAGCAGCTCCTCCTCGGGGGTGAGGGGCAATCAGCCCCAGCATTTT. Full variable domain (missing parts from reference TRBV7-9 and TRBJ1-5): DTGVSQNPRHKITKRGQNVTFRCDPISEHNRLYWYRQTLGQGPEFLTYFQNEAQLEKSRLLSDRFSAERPKGSFSTLEIQRTEQGDSAMYLCASSSSSGVRGNQPQHFGDGTRLSIL.

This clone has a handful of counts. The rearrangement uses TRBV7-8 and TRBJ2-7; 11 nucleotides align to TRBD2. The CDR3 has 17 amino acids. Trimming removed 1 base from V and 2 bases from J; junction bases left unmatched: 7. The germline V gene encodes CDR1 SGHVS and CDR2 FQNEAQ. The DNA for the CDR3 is TGTGCCAGCAGCTTAGTAGGCCTAGCGGGAGGCACCTACGAGCAGTACTTC. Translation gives CASSLVGLAGGTYEQYF.

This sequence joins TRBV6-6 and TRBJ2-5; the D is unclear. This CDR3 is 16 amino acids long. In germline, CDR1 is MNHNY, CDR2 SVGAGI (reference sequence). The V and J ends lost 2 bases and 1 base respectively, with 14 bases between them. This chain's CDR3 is CASSYPDGLFQETQYF. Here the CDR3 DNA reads TGTGCCAGCAGTTACCCGGACGGATTATTCCAAGAGACCCAGTACTTC.

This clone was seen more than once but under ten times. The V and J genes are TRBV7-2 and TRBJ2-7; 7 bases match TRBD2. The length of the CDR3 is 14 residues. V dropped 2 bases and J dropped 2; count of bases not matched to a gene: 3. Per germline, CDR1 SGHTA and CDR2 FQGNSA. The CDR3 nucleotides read TGTGCCAGCAGCTTAAGGGAGGGCCCCTACGAGCAGTACTTC. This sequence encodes CASSLREGPYEQYF.

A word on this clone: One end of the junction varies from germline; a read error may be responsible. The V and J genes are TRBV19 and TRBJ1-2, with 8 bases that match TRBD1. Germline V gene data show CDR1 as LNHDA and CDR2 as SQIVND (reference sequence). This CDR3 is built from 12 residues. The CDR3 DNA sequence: TGTGCAAGTACCCGACAGGGGCTCGGCTACACCTTC. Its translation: CASTRQGLGYTF.

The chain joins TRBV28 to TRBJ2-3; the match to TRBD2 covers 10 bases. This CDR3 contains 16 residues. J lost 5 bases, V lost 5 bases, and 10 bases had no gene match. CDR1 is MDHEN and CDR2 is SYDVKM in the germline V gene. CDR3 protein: CASSTHLAGVVDTQYF. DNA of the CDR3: TGTGCCAGCAGTACCCATCTAGCGGGAGTGGTAGATACGCAGTATTTT.

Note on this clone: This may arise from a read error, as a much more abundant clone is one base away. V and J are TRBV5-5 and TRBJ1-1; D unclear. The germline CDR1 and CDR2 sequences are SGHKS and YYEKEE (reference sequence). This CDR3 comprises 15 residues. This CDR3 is CASSFDGLMNAEAFF. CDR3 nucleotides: TGTGCCAGCAGCTTCGACGGCCTAATGAACGCTGAAGCTTTCTTT.

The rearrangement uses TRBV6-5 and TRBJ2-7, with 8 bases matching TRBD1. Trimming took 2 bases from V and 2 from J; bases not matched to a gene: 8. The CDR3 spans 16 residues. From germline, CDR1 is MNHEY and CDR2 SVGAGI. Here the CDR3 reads CASSYTTGTGPYEQYF. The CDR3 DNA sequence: TGTGCCAGCAGTTACACCACCGGGACAGGTCCCTACGAGCAGTACTTC.

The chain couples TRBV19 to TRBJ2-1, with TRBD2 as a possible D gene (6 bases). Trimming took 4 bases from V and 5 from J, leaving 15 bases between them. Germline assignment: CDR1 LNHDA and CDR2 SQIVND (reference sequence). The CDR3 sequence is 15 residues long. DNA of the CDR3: TGTGCCAGTAGTACACGGCCGGGACTGAACAATGAGCAGTTCTTC. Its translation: CASSTRPGLNNEQFF.

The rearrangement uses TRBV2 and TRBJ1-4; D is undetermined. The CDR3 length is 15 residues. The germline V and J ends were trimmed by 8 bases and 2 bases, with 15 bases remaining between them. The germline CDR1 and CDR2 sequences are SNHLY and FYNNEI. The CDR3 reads CASAVPEGTNEKLFF. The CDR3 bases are TGTGCCAGCGCCGTCCCGGAAGGGACTAATGAAAAACTGTTTTTT. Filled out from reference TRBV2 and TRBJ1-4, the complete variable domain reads EPEVTQTPSHQVTQMGQEVILRCVPISNHLYFYWYRQILGQKVEFLVSFYNNEISEKSEIFDDQFSVERPDGSNFTLKIRSTKLEDSAMYFCASAVPEGTNEKLFFGSGTQLSVL.

As DNA, the CDR3 is TGTGCCAGCAGCCAAGCGGACGCTACCTACAATGAGCAGTTCTTC. As protein: CASSQADATYNEQFF. This chain joins TRBV6-5 and TRBJ2-1; D may be TRBD2 (5 bases). There are 15 residues in the CDR3. Germline loops: CDR1 MNHEY, CDR2 SVGAGI. V dropped 6 bases and J dropped 2 bases, with 14 bases sitting between them.

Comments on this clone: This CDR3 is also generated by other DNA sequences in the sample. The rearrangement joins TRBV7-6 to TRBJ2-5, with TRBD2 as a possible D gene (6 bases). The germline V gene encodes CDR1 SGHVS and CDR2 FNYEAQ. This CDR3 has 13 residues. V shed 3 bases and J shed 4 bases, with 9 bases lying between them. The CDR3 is CASSFTRGETQYF. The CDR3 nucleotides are TGTGCCAGCAGCTTTACGCGGGGAGAGACCCAGTACTTC. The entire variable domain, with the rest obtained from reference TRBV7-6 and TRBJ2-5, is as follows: GAGVSQSPRYKVTKRGQDVALRCDPISGHVSLYWYRQALGQGPEFLTYFNYEAQQDKSGLPNDRFSAERPEGSISTLTIQRTEQRDSAMYRCASSFTRGETQYFGPGTRLLVL.

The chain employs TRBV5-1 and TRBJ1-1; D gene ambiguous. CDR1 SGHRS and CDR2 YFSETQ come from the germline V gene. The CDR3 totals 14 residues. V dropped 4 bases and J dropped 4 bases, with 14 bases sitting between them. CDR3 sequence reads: CASSDAALLTEAFF. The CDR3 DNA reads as TGCGCCAGCAGCGATGCGGCTCTGCTCACTGAAGCTTTCTTT.

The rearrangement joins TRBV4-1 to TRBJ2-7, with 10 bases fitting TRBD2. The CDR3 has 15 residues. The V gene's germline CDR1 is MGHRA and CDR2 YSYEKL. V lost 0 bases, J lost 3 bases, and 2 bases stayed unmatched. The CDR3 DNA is TGCGCCAGCAGCCAAGAAGCTAGCGGGAGCTACGAGCAGTACTTC. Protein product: CASSQEASGSYEQYF.

The CDR3 region has the DNA TGTGCCAGCACGGGCACTAGCGGGGGAAAAAGAGATACGCAGTATTTT. Its protein product is CASTGTSGGKRDTQYF. This chain links TRBV27 with TRBJ2-3; 11 nucleotides align to TRBD2. The length of the CDR3 is 16 residues. Germline CDR1 is MNHEY and CDR2 is SMNVEV (reference sequence). Losses at the gene ends were 7 bases for V and 5 bases for J; bases not matched to a gene: 11.

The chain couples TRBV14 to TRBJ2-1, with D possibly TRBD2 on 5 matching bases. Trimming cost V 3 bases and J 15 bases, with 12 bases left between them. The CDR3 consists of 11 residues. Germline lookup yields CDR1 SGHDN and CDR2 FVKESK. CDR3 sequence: CASSHKEGGFF. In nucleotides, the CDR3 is TGTGCCAGCAGCCATAAAGAGGGTGGGTTCTTC.

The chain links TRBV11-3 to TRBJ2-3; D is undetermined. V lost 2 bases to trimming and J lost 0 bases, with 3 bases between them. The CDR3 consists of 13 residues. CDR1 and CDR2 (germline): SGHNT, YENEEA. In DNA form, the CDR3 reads TGTGCCAGCAGCTTATCTAGCACAGATACGCAGTATTTT. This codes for CASSLSSTDTQYF.

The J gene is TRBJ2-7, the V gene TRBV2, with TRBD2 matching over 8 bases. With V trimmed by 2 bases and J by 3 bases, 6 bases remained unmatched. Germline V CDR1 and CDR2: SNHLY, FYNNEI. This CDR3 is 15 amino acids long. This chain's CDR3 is CASSESSGSFYEQYF. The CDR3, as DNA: TGTGCCAGCAGTGAATCCAGCGGGAGTTTCTACGAGCAGTACTTC.

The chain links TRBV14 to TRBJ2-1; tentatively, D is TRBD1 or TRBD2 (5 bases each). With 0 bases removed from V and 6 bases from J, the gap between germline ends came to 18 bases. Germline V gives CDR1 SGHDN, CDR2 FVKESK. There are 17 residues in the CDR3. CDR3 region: CASSQDLGLGGGNEQFF. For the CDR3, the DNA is TGTGCCAGCAGCCAAGATTTGGGGCTTGGTGGGGGCAATGAGCAGTTCTTC.